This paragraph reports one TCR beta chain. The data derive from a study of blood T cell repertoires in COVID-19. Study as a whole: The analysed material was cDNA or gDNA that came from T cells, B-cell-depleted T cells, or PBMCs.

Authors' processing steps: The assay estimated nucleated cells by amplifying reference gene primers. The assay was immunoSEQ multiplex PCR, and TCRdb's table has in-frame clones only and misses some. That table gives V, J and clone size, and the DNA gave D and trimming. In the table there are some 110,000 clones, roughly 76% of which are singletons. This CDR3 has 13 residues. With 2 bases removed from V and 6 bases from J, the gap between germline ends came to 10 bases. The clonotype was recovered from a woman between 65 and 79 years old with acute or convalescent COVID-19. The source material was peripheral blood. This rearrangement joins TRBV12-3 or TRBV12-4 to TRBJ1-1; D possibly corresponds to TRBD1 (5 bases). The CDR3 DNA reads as TGTGCCAGCAGTTTAAAGGGGATCGCTGAAGCTTTCTTT. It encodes CASSLKGIAEAFF.